This T cell receptor (beta chain) appears in the sequencing data of a study of tumor and adjacent non-tumor tissue in lung cancer. Whole-study results and caveats: Tumor tissue had significantly higher TCR diversity than normal lung.

The template was RNA from unsorted bulk tissue. More than 3 cm separated this lung sample from the edge of the tumor. Newly diagnosed lung cancer patients had thoracic surgery in China, August–November 2014, without prior chemotherapy. TCRbeta libraries were built with three rounds of nested PCR, modified from ARM-PCR. TCRdb used MiXCR to reprocess the multiplex PCR reads, holding one entry per CDR3 protein. The profile shows about 48,000 distinct CDR3 sequences, about 68% of them singletons. This clonotype has just one count. Its specificity is not known. A junction boundary mismatches the germline segment, possibly from a read error. The CDR3 is made up of 15 amino acids.

This sequence joins TRBV12-3 or TRBV12-4 and TRBJ2-1; a possible D gene is TRBD2 (6 bases). The sequencing sample was made of distant non-tumor lung tissue. This TCR derives from a woman in her sixties or seventies with non-small cell lung cancer. In DNA, the CDR3 is TGTGTCAGCAGTTTTTCCCGGTCGGGGGTCAATGAGCAGTTCTTC. Translation gives CVSSFSRSGVNEQFF.